This entry describes one TCR beta chain. Only a few counts were recorded for this clone. This clone's antigen is unknown. No qualities accompany the bases; no much larger clone lies one base away. The cohort comprised some 730 healthy bone marrow donors. At the time of sampling, every cohort member was nominally healthy, though immune exposures that went unrecorded were likely present. The donor was CMV seronegative and belonged to the group of 352 seronegative cohort members. Each donor provided a peripheral blood sample, and peripheral blood mononuclear cells were used for TCR beta sequencing. Genomic DNA extraction from the blood cell samples was performed with the Qiagen DNeasy Blood Extraction Kit. This entry belongs to a study of cytomegalovirus exposure and HLA in healthy donors (dated by TCRdb to 2015 to 2018). Broadly, across the study: An earlier analysis of roughly 500 of the donors reported 276 Gb of sequence data and 117 million unique TCR beta sequences from roughly 200 million T cells. A later genetic analysis took genome-wide SNP genotypes for about three fifths of the 666 donors and used that subset as a discovery cohort. Typing coverage varied by locus: 629-630 donors for A, B, C, DRB1 and DQB1; under 550 for DQA1; more than 600 for DPA1; approximately 470 for DPB1. Both class I and class II loci were covered by HLA typing, at four-digit resolution. Alongside the repertoire data, information on donor age, sex, ethnicity and CMV serostatus was compiled. To predict cytomegalovirus infection status, the study combined high-throughput TCR immunosequencing, statistical association of individual TCRs with disease status, and machine learning. The aim of the study was to test whether cataloging public T cell receptors could identify signatures of past pathogen exposure. Roughly 300 gigabases of sequencing data and tens of millions of unique TCR sequences were included in an early release covering several hundred HLA-typed donors. A later analysis re-examined previously published TCR beta repertoires from about 670 donors and added high-resolution HLA genotyping to investigate patterns of TCR occurrence. Because of strong linkage in the cohort, roughly five DR-DQ haplotypes were treated as single units for association and clustering. An earlier analysis of some 500 of the donors used high-throughput TCR beta sequencing to judge whether each TCR beta V gene segment behaved as functional or pseudogenic. Along with the approximately 600-subject first cohort, a separate validation cohort of 120 different subjects was used. Using immunosequencing, the study profiled T cell repertoires from 500 to 800 subjects and related those repertoires to cytomegalovirus serostatus. Of the approximately 400 genotyped donors, approximately 83% fell in the genetic ancestry cluster associated with self-reported Caucasian donors. All discovery cohort repertoires had been generated using a single sequencing platform. Among about 400 genotyped donors of the cohort, an average of approximately 240,000 unique TCR beta nucleotide sequences was sequenced per donor, of which about 19% were non-productive. In the later analysis, no new phenotypic data were used to find candidate immune exposures; instead, reliance was placed on TCR beta sequences and their occurrence across donors.

The full study reports these points: According to the authors, the approach could potentially be generalized to other disease states and immunological phenotypes. Several of the top co-occurrence clusters appeared to be linked to parvovirus B19, influenza, CMV and Epstein-Barr virus, according to a later analysis. Roughly uniform sequencing depth across donors was assumed in presence/absence analyses, although this assumption may not hold. HLA typing was unavailable for some donors at each locus, so association tests used only the typed subset. CMV serostatus was the only immune exposure information available for the cohort. In vitro tests confirmed that a few of the cytomegalovirus-associated TCR beta chains recognize cytomegalovirus antigens. A later genetic analysis reported fewer N-insertions in productive TCRs among donors in an Asian-associated ancestry cluster than the approximately 700-donor mean. Correlated functional status among segregating V segments might reflect linkage disequilibrium, but an unknown experimental factor could not be ruled out. In a later genetic analysis, a missense DCLRE1C variant was associated with V-gene and J-gene trimming of TCR beta chains, and the association was replicated in an independent cohort. According to a later analysis, most CMV-associated TCR beta chains appeared to be HLA-restricted, and the HLA associations seemed to be driven largely by CMV exposure. In a later analysis, TCR association rates were found to vary across HLA loci, with the most associated TCRs seen for DRB1 alleles and the fewest for HLA-C alleles. An earlier analysis of 587 of the donors showed that most TCR beta V segments appeared in productive rearrangements either about 87% or about 30% of the time, which broadly matched IMGT annotations. The classifier was reported to diagnose cytomegalovirus status with high specificity and sensitivity in both the original cohort and the validation cohort. Because the 87-base-pair reads could not distinguish some IMGT-functional V segments, including TRBV6-2 and TRBV6-3, those segments were excluded. Strong co-occurrence of HLA alleles, especially DR and DQ, made assigning TCR associations to individual alleles difficult. A total of fewer than 200 TCR beta chains were listed by the study as associated with cytomegalovirus. Only TCR beta chains were sequenced in this cohort, and the absence of alpha or paired-chain data limited detectable features. A further reported finding was that TCR beta sequences accurately predicted the HLA-A and HLA-B alleles for most subjects in the first cohort. The earlier analysis of around 600 of the donors excluded 15 to 20 rarely observed V segments, including chromosome 9 orphons, because counts were too low. A group of highly shared sequence variants was considered likely to be a technical artifact of the sequencing pipeline. While some public TCRs were present in many individuals, most TCR sequences turned up only very rarely across donors. In a later analysis, some 18,000 TCR beta sequences were associated with specific HLA alleles at a false discovery rate of 0.05. Compared with equally common non-associated chains, HLA-associated TCR beta chains in a later analysis were more clonally expanded and had lower generation probabilities.

The germline V gene gives CDR1 as SQVTM and CDR2 as ANQGSEA. V and J are truncated by 3 bases and 9 bases respectively, leaving an intervening sequence of 12 bases. Including the terminal cysteine and phenylalanine, the CDR3 comprises 12 residues. Of all the DNA, just the CDR3 is kept, 36 bases in frame from base 1. Library prep was done by the immunoSEQ multiplex PCR assay. For the multiplex PCR, a mixture combining 60 forward primers for TCR Vbeta segments and 13 reverse primers for TCR Jbeta segments was used. The CDR3 region of rearranged TCR beta genes was amplified from genomic DNA by a multiplex PCR assay. Amplified TCR beta libraries were sequenced as 87-base-pair reads on the Illumina HiSeq System. The study's processing was this. Across the roughly 640 repertoires, a later analysis counted roughly 84 million unique TCR beta chains, some 11 million of which were shared by at least two donors. A nearest-neighbor algorithm error-corrected the raw reads and collapsed the reads into unique sequences, merging closely related sequences to remove PCR and sequencing errors. V, D and J gene segments were assigned by aligning CDR3 sequences to IMGT reference sequences. For a sequence to be retained, at least a six-nucleotide match to both a V gene segment and a J gene segment was required. Rearrangements were called productive when the CDR3 lacked stop codons and stayed in frame with V and J; all others were non-productive. CDR3 was defined by IMGT convention, running from the second conserved V-encoded cysteine to the conserved J-encoded phenylalanine. The earlier analysis of approximately 500 of the donors excluded sequences that lacked an unambiguous match to a single V gene segment. In an earlier analysis of around 600 of the donors, V segments were called functional above 56.7% productive rearrangements and were called segregating when the between-donor standard deviation exceeded 5%. A statistical classification framework was developed to diagnose cytomegalovirus status using the catalog of TCR beta chain sequences. A later analysis assigned V and J genes by comparing TCR nucleotide sequences with IMGT/GENE-DB human TR gene sequences. Using the TCRdist pipeline, a later analysis assigned CDR3 sequences along with most-parsimonious VDJ recombination scenarios. In a later analysis, each TCR beta chain was defined by its CDR3 amino acid sequence together with its V-gene family, and reads without a unique V-gene family were excluded. As a way to deal with suspected cross-contamination and a sequencing artifact, a later analysis dropped 640 or so nucleotide sequences that were highly shared and had low generation probability. A later analysis calculated a clonal expansion index for each public chain from normalized within-repertoire ranks of inferred template counts. In a later analysis, generation probabilities were computed with a VDJ recombination model fitted to out-of-frame rearrangements, and the resulting probabilities were checked against IGoR. Hypergeometric tests were used in a later analysis to score TCR-TCR, TCR-HLA and TCR-CMV co-occurrence, with a repertoire-size bias correction applied to the TCR pairs. False discovery rates were estimated in a later analysis by permuting HLA or CMV assignments 20 times. A later analysis grouped co-occurring TCRs with DBSCAN, adding TCRdist sequence similarity when clustering within HLA-allele-positive subsets. For co-occurrence clustering, repertoires with fewer than 30,000 or more than 120,000 public chains were excluded, along with a handful of repertoires with anomalous nucleotide sharing. The table was pulled from immuneACCESS by TCRdb, which kept in-frame rearrangements only. Such tables lose some clones; where checked, under half of the loss comes from unresolved V genes, and the rest has no known cause. V, J and clone size reflect that table, while D and trimming were determined from the DNA. Within this sample are approximately 120,000 clones, with around 78% of them counted one time only. 3.6% of the sample is in the top ten clones.

Recombination connected TRBV29-1 to TRBJ2-1; the D gene is possibly TRBD1, with 6 bases matching. Sequenced sample: PBMCs. This TCR derives from a man aged 40-50 years in good health and CMV-seronegative. CDR3 reads: CSVEWGHGEQFF. The sequenced DNA is TGCAGCGTTGAGTGGGGGCATGGTGAGCAGTTCTTC.